This TCR beta chain was sequenced in a study of human T cells and chemical hapten exposure. The wider study: The patient population, which was mostly female, had alopecia areata, totalis or universalis.

This clonotype was detected many times. The CDR3 runs 15 residues. Germline-derived CDR1 and CDR2 are SGHRS and YFSETQ. V was clipped by 4 bases and J by 6 bases; unmatched bases: 10. The library labeled individual cDNA molecules by adding unique molecular identifiers to them. TCRdb re-called the RACE reads with MiXCR, one entry per CDR3 protein. The sample carries tens of thousands of distinct CDR3 sequences, about 7% recorded once. Time point specified: pre-sensitization, week 0. Treatment denoted: therapeutic diphenylcyclopropenone sensitization with weekly scalp DPC. It was unfractionated whole blood from which total RNA was extracted.

This receptor was identified in a woman under 40 with alopecia areata. Some clones in this sample may be carry-over from other donors' samples. The chain links TRBV5-1 to TRBJ1-2; TRBD1 agrees at 9 bases. The sequencing here drew on whole blood, taken in connection with sensitization to the hapten diphenylcyclopropenone (DPC). This chain's CDR3 is CASSIRDREEDGYTF. The CDR3, as DNA: TGCGCCAGCAGCATTCGGGACAGGGAGGAGGATGGCTACACCTTC. Full variable domain (remainder filled in from reference TRBV5-1 and TRBJ1-2): KAGVTQTPRYLIKTRGQQVTLSCSPISGHRSVSWYQQTPGQGLQFLFEYFSETQRNKGNFPGRFSGRQFSNSRSEMNVSTLELGDSALYLCASSIRDREEDGYTFGSGTRLTVV.